The sequence of this T cell receptor beta chain was determined in a study of CD8 T cells in Susac syndrome. Sequencing of TCR beta covered CD8+ and CD4+ T cells obtained from blood. The multiple sclerosis controls were treatment-naive patients with relapsing-remitting disease that was stable or active. While CD8+ and CD4+ T cells were isolated negatively, TEMRA cells were enriched by FACS. J gave up 4 bases and V 3 bases, and 8 bases lay outside the gene matches. Germline CDR1 LNHNV, CDR2 YYDKDF (reference sequence). The CDR3 loop spans 15 amino acids. cDNA came from 0.5 to 1 ug RNA primed by random hexamers. MiXCR, run by TCRdb on the immunoSEQ multiplex PCR reads, gives a single entry per CDR3 protein. The profile shows about 150,000 distinct CDR3 sequences, around 95% of them singletons.

This clonotype originated in a human donor with multiple sclerosis. The chain employs TRBV15 and TRBJ2-7; TRBD1 agrees at 8 bases. The sequencing input was CD4+ T cells from PBMCs. The CDR3 sequence: CATSSDRQGRYEQYF. The CDR3 DNA is TGTGCCACCAGCAGTGACAGACAGGGGCGGTACGAGCAGTACTTC.